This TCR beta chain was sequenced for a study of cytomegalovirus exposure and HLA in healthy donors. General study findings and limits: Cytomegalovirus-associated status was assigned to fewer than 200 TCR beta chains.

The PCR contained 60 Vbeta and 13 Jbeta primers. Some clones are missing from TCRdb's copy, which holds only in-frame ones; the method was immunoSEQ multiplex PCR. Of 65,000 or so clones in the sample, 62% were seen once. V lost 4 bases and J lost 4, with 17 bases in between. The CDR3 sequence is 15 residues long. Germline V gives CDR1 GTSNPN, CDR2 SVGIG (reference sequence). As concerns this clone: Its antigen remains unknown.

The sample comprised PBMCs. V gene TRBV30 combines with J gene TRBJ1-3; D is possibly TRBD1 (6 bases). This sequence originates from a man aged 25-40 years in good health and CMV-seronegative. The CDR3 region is CAWTGGGGLGNTIYF. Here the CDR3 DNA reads TGTGCCTGGACCGGAGGGGGGGGTCTCGGAAACACCATATATTTT.